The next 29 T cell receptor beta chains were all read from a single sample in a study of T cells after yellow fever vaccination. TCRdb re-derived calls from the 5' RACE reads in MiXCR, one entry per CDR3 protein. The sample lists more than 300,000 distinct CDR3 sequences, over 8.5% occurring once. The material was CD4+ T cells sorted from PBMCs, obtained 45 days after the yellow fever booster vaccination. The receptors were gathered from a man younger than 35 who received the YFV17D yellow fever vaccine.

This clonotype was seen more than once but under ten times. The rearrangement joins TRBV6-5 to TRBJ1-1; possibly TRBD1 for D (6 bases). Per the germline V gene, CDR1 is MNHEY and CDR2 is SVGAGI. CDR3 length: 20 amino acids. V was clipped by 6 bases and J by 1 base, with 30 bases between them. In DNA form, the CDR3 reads TGTGCCAGCAGGAAAACAGGGATCCCACGGGCGACAAGATCGAACACTGAAGCTTTCTTT. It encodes CASRKTGIPRATRSNTEAFF.

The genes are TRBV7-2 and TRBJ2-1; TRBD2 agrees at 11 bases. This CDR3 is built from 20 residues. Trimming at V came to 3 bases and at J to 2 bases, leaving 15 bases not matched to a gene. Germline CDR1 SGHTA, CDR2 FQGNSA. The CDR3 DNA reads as TGTGCCAGCAGCTTGCCTAGCGGGGGGTCTACCTCTAAGACCTACAATGAGCAGTTCTTC. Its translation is CASSLPSGGSTSKTYNEQFF.

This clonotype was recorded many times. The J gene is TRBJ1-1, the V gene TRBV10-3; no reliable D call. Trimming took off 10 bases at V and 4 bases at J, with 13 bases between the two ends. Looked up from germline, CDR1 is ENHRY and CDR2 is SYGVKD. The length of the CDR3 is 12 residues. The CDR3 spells CATRFFGTEAFF. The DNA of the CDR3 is TGTGCCACCAGGTTTTTTGGCACTGAAGCTTTCTTT.

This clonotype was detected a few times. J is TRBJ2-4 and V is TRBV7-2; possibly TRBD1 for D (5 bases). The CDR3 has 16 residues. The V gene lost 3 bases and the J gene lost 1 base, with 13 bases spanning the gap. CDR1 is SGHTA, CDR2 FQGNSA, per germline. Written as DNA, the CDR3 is TGTGCCAGCAGCTTCGTGGGGCGGTCTGCCAAAAACATTCAGTACTTC. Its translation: CASSFVGRSAKNIQYF.

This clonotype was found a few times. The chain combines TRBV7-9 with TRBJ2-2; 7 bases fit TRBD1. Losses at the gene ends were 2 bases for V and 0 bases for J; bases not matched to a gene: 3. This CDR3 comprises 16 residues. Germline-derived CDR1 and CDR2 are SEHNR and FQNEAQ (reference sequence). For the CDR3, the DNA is TGTGCCAGCAGCTTAAGGGGGACAGCGAACACCGGGGAGCTGTTTTTT. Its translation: CASSLRGTANTGELFF.

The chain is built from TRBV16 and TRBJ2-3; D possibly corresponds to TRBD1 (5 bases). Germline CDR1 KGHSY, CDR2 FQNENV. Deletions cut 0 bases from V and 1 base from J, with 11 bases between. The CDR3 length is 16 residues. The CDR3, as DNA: TGTGCCAGCAGCCAATCAGCAGGGCGCCGCACAGATACGCAGTATTTT. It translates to CASSQSAGRRTDTQYF.

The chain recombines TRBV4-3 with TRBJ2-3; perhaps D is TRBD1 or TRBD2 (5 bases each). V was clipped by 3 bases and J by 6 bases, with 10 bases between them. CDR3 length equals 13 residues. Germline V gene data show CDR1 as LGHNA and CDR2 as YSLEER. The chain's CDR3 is CASSHVRDDTQYF. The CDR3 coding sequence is TGCGCCAGCAGCCATGTCAGGGACGATACGCAGTATTTT.

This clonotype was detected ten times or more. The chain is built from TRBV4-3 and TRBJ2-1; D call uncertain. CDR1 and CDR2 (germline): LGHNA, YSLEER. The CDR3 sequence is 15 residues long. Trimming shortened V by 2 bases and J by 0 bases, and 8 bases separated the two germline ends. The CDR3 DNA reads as TGCGCCAGCAGCCAACGGGCCGGCTCCTACAATGAGCAGTTCTTC. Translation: CASSQRAGSYNEQFF.

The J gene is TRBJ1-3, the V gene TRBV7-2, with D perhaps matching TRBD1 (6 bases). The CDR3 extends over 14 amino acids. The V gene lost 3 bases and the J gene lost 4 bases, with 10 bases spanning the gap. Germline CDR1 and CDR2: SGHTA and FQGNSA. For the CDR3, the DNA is TGTGCCAGCAGCTTCGGGGGGCCAGGAAACACCATATATTTT. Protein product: CASSFGGPGNTIYF.

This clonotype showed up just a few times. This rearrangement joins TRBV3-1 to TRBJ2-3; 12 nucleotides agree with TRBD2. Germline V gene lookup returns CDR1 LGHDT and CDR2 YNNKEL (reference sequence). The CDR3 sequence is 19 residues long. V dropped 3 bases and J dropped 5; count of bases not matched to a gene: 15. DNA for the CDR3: TGTGCCAGCAGCCACCTAGCGGGGGGGGCGGCAATCTTAGGAGATACGCAGTATTTT. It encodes CASSHLAGGAAILGDTQYF.

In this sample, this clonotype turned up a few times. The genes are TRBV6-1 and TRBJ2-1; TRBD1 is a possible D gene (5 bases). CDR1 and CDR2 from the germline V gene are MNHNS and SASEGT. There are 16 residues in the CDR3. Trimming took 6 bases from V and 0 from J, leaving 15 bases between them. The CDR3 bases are TGTGCCAGCAGATACAGGAGTGCGCTCTCCTACAATGAGCAGTTCTTC. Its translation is CASRYRSALSYNEQFF.

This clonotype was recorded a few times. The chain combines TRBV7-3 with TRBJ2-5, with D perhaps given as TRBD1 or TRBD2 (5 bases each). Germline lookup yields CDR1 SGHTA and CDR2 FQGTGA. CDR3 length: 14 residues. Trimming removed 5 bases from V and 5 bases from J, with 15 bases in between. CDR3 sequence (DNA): TGTGCCAGCAGCGGGGGAGATTCGCGTGAGACCCAGTACTTC. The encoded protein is CASSGGDSRETQYF.

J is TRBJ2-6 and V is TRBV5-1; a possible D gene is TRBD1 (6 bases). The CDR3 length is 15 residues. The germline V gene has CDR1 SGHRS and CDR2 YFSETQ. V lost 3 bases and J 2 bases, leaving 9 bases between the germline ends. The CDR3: CASSSQGAGANVLTF. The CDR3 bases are TGCGCCAGCAGCTCACAGGGAGCTGGGGCCAACGTCCTGACTTTC.

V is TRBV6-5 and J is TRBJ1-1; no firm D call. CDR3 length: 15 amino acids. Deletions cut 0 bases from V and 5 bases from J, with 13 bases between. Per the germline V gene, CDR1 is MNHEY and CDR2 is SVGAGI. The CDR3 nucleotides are TGTGCCAGCAGTTACTCCCGGACGGTGGGGACTGAAGCTTTCTTT. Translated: CASSYSRTVGTEAFF.

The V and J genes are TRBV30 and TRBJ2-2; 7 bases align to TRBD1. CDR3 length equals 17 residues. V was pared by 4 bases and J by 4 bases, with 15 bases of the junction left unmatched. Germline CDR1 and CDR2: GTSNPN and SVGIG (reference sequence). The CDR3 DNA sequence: TGTGCCTGGACGCTCAAACCCGTGACAGGGTCCACCGGGGAGCTGTTTTTT. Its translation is CAWTLKPVTGSTGELFF.

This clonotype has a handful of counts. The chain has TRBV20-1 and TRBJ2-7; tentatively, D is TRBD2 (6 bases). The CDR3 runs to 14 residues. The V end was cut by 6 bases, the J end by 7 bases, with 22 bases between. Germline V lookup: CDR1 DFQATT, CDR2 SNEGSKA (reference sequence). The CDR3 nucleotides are TGCAGTGCCACCCTTCGCGGGGCCTCTGGGGAGCAGTACTTC. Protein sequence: CSATLRGASGEQYF.

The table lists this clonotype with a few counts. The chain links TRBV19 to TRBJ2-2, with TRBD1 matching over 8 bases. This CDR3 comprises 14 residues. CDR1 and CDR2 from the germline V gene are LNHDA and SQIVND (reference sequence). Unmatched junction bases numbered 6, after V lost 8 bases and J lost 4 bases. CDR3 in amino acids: CASSGGRGTGELFF. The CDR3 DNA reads TGTGCCAGTTCAGGGGGCCGGGGCACCGGGGAGCTGTTTTTT.

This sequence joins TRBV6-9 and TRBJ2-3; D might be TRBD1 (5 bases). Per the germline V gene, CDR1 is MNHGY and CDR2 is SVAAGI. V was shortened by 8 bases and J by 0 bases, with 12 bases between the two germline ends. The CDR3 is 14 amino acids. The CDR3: CASFGNRSTDTQYF. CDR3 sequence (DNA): TGTGCCAGCTTTGGAAACAGGAGCACAGATACGCAGTATTTT.

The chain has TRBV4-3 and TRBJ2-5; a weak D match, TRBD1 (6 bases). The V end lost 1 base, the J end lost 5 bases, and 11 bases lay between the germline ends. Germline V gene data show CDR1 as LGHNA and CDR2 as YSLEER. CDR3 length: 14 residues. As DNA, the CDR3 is TGCGCCAGCAGCCAAGCGGTGCAGGGGGAGACCCAGTACTTC. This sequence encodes CASSQAVQGETQYF.

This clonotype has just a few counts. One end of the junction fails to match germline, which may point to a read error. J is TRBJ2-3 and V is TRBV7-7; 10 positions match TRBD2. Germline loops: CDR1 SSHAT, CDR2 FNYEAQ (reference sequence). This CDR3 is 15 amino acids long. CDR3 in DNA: TGTGCTAGCAGTCCCAGCGGGGGGGTGACAGATACGCAGTATTTT. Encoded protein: CASSPSGGVTDTQYF. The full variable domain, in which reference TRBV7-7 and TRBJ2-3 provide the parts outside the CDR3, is GAGVSQSPRYKVTKRGQDVTLRCDPISSHATLYWYQQALGQGPEFLTYFNYEAQPDKSGLPSDRFSAERPEGSISTLTIQRTEQRDSAMYRCASSPSGGVTDTQYFGPGTRLTVL.

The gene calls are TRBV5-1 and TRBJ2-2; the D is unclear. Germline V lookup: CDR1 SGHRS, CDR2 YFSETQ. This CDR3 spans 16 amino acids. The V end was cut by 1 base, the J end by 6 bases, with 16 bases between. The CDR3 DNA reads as TGCGCCAGCAGCTTGTATACGGGTTCGAGCGCCGGGGAGCTGTTTTTT. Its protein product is CASSLYTGSSAGELFF.

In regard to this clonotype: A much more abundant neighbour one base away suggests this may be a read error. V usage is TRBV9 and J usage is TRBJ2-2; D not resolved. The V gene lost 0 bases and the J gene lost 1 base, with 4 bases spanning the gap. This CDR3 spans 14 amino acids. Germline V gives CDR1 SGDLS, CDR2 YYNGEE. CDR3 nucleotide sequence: TGTGCCAGCAGCGTAGAACAGAACACCGGGGAGCTGTTTTTT. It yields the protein CASSVEQNTGELFF.

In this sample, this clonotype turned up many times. CDR3 sequence (DNA): TGCAGCGTTGCCGGGACAGGGTACAATGAGCAGTTCTTC. It codes for CSVAGTGYNEQFF. The gene calls are TRBV29-1 and TRBJ2-1; 9 bases line up with TRBD1. The length of the CDR3 is 13 residues. CDR1 is SQVTM, CDR2 ANQGSEA, per germline. V shed 4 bases, J shed 4 bases, and the junction held 2 bases outside the gene matches.

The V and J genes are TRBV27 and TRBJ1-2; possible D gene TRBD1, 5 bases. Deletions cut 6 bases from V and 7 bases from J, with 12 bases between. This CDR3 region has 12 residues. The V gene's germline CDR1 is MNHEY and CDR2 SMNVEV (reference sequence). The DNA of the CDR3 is TGTGCCAGCAGGACCCAGGGTGTTGGCTACACCTTC. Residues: CASRTQGVGYTF.

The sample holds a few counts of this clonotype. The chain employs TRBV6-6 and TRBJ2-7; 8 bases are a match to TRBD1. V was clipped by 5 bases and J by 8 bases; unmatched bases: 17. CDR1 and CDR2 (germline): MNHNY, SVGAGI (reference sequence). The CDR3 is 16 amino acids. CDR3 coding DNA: TGTGCCAGCAGTGGCACATCGCGGACAGGGCATAGTAAGCAGTACGTC. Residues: CASSGTSRTGHSKQYV.

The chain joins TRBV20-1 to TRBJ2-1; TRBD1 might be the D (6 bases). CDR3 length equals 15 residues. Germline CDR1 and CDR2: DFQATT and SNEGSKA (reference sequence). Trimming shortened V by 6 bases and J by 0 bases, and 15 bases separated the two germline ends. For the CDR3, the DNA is TGCAGTGCAAATTCAGACAGGAGCTCCTACAATGAGCAGTTCTTC. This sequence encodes CSANSDRSSYNEQFF.

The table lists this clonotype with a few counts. This CDR3 is CASSKDRVETQYF. CDR3 DNA sequence: TGTGCCAGCAGTAAAGACAGGGTAGAGACCCAGTACTTC. This chain joins TRBV2 and TRBJ2-5; 7 bases line up with TRBD1. The CDR3 spans 13 residues. The V segment lost 5 bases and the J segment 4 bases; nucleotides outside the gene matches: 4. CDR1 is SNHLY, CDR2 FYNNEI, per germline.

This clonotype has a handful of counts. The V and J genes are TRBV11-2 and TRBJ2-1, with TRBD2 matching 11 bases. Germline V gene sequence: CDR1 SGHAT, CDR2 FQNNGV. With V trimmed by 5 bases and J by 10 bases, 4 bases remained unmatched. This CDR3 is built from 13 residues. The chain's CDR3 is CASSQRLAGEQFF. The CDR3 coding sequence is TGTGCCAGCAGCCAGCGACTAGCGGGGGAGCAGTTCTTC. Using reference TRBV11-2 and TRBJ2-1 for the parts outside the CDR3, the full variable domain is EAGVAQSPRYKIIEKRQSVAFWCNPISGHATLYWYQQILGQGPKLLIQFQNNGVVDDSQLPKDRFSAERLKGVDSTLKIQPAKLEDSAVYLCASSQRLAGEQFFGPGTRLTVL.

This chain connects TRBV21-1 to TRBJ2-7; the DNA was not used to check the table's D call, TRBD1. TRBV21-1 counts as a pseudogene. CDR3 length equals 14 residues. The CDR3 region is CASSFPGQGFEQYV. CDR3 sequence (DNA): TGTGCCAGCAGCTTTCCGGGACAGGGTTTCGAGCAGTACGTC.